This T cell receptor beta chain derives from a study of CD8+CD57+ T cells in acquired aplastic anemia. Across the study: DNA per sorted CD4+ or CD8+ sample ranged 0.2 to 27.4 ug, averaging about 3 ug. Healthy donors gave roughly 9.9 million reads on average for CD4+ cells.

Details on this clonotype: Its antigen is not identified.

The study profiled TCR beta VDJ and CDR3 using genomic DNA as template. One entry per CDR3 protein, called by TCRdb with MiXCR from the reads. The top ten clones hold under 1.2% of a sample with over 150,000 distinct CDR3 sequences, roughly 45% of them seen once. General study findings and limits: Roughly 30 CD8+ CDR3 sequences occurred in both the patients and the controls. The CD8+ Simpson's diversity of patients and controls was not significantly different.

The sequence came from a human donor in good health. Sequenced input: sorted CD4+, CD8+, or CD8+CD57+ T cells (not recorded which) from PBMCs.

The CDR3: CASSLSQGYSPLHF. In DNA form, the CDR3 reads TGCGCCAGCAGCTTGTCCCAGGGATACTCACCCCTCCACTTT. This rearrangement joins TRBV5-1 to TRBJ1-6, with D possibly being TRBD1 (5 bases). The V gene's germline CDR1 is SGHRS and CDR2 YFSETQ. V lost 1 base and J 10 bases, leaving 12 bases between the germline ends. This CDR3 comprises 14 residues.